This section outlines one T cell receptor (beta chain) sequence together with its context. The antigen remains undetermined. The junction and the germline gene differ at one end; a read error may be behind it. The record originates from a study of cytomegalovirus exposure and HLA in healthy donors. Whole-study findings and limits: TCR beta sequences numbering around 15,000 were associated with HLA alleles at 0.05 false discovery rate in a later analysis.

This CDR3 region has 15 residues. Germline CDR1 and CDR2: SEHNR and FQNEAQ (reference sequence). The PCR ran on 60 Vbeta and 13 Jbeta primers. Sequencing was performed with immunoSEQ multiplex PCR; in TCRdb, only in-frame clones are kept and a portion is missing. The table shows around 130,000 clones, with about four fifths occurring only once. V gene TRBV7-9 combines with J gene TRBJ2-2, with D perhaps TRBD1 (5 bases). Sample: PBMCs. This TCR came from a woman in her 40s in good health and CMV-seronegative. CDR3 coding DNA: TGTTCCAGCAGCTTATACGGACAAAACACCGGGGAGCTGTTTTTT. This codes for CSSSLYGQNTGELFF.